Sequencing of this T cell receptor (beta chain) was carried out in a study of blood T cells in healthy people across ages. A word on this clonotype: Its specificity is not known.

Broader study findings: PBMC samples, being unsorted, prevented any conclusive comparison of naive and antigen-experienced cells. With age, beta diversity per million T cells declined roughly linearly, significantly by around 43. Naive T cell percentage showed a strong correlation with TCR beta diversity.

A second PCR of roughly 7 to 11 cycles used a sample-barcoded 5' primer and a J-beta primer mix. Each cDNA was tagged by a template-switch adaptor containing 12 random nucleotides. Each CDR3 protein gets one entry after TCRdb re-called the 5' RACE reads with MiXCR. The table shows hundreds of thousands of distinct CDR3 sequences, with 32% occurring only once. The origin of this receptor is a woman of 80 years or more in good health. Material for sequencing was blood.

CDR3 nucleotides: TGTGCCAGCAGTACAGGACACAAAGCCTACGAGCAGTACTTC. Amino acids: CASSTGHKAYEQYF. This chain connects TRBV12-3 or TRBV12-4 to TRBJ2-7; D possibly corresponds to TRBD1 (5 bases). The CDR3 totals 14 residues. Trimming stripped 5 bases from V and 2 bases from J, with 13 bases between.